This TCR beta chain stems from a study of human T cells and chemical hapten exposure. Study-wide points: While controls formed fewer of them, expanded TCRs formed significantly more large CDR3 similarity clusters.

Germline V CDR1 and CDR2: LGHNA, YSLEER. The CDR3 runs to 17 residues. The V gene end was trimmed by 3 bases and the J gene end by 1 base; junction bases not matched to a gene: 6. Individual cDNA molecules (in the library) carried attached unique molecular identifiers. TCRdb called the RACE reads again in MiXCR, with one record for every CDR3 protein. The table has fewer than 400,000 distinct CDR3 sequences, under 8% seen once. Regarding this clonotype: Its antigen is unknown.

The sample's time point: patch test 1, 2 weeks after DPC sensitization. Treatment specified: therapeutic diphenylcyclopropenone sensitization with weekly scalp DPC. This receptor was taken from a woman aged 18-29 years with alopecia areata. Some clones in this sample may be carry-over from other donors' samples. The V gene is TRBV4-3, the J gene TRBJ1-4, with TRBD1 matching 9 bases. This specimen consisted of whole blood, obtained in connection with sensitization to the hapten diphenylcyclopropenone (DPC). CDR3 amino acids: CASSQDRGVLTNEKLFF. The CDR3, as DNA: TGCGCCAGCAGCCAGGACAGGGGAGTTTTAACTAATGAAAAACTGTTTTTT.